This T cell receptor beta chain derives from a study of T-cell reconstitution after alpha-beta-depleted transplantation in children. The library targeted TCRbeta and was prepared with unique molecular identifiers. MiXCR was run by TCRdb on the PCR reads, yielding one entry per CDR3 protein. The sample has around 370,000 distinct CDR3 sequences, roughly 16% seen once. Germline V CDR1 and CDR2: DFQATT, SNEGSKA (reference sequence). This CDR3 has 13 amino acids. The germline V and J ends were trimmed by 5 bases and 4 bases, with 14 bases remaining between them. As regards this clonotype: Its target is unknown.

Whole-study results and caveats: Most T-cell counts and diversity one year after the transplant came from T cells that were newly produced.

The sequences come from PBMCs, mostly from graft donor cells, collected 360 days after TCRalphabeta/CD19-depleted stem cell transplant. The sequence was collected from a male patient aged 2-15 years who had a stem cell transplant for acute lymphoblastic leukemia, so the T cells may come from the graft donor. V is TRBV20-1 and J is TRBJ1-1; D is unclear. For the CDR3, the DNA is TGCAGTGCTCCCAAGCAGGCGAGCACTGAAGCTTTCTTT. Its translation is CSAPKQASTEAFF.